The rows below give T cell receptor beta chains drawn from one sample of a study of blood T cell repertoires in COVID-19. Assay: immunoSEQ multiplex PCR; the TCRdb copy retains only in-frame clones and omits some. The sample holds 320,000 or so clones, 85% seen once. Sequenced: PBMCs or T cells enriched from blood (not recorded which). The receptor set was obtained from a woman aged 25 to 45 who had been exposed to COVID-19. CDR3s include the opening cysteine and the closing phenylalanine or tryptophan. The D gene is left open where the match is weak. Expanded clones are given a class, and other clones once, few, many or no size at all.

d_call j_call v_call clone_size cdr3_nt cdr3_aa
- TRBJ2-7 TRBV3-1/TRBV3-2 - TGTGCCAGCAGCCAACGTTCCGAGCAGTACTTC CASSQRSEQYF
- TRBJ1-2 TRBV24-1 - TGTGCCACCAGTCCCCGGTTAGTGCGGGACTATGGCTACACCTTC CATSPRLVRDYGYTF
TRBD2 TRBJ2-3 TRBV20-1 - TGCAGTGCTAGTCCGGCTAGCGGAAGCACAGATACGCAGTATTTT CSASPASGSTDTQYF
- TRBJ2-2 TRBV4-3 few TGCGCCAGCAGCCAAGAGTGGCTTCCTCCCCACACCGGGGAGCTGTTTTTT CASSQEWLPPHTGELFF
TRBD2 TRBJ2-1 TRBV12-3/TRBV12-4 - TGTGCCAGCAGTTTGGAGCGGGGTGAGCAGTTCTTC CASSLERGEQFF
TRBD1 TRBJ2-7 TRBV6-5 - TGTGCCAGCAGTCCAGGACAGGGAATCTCCTACGAGCAGTACTTC CASSPGQGISYEQYF
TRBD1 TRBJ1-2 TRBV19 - TGTGCCAGTGCCGGGGGGACAGGGGGCTCGGATGGCTACACCTTC CASAGGTGGSDGYTF
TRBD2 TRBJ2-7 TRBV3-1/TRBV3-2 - TGTGCCAGCAGCCAAGTCTATCTAGCGGGGGGATCGTACGAGCAGTACTTC CASSQVYLAGGSYEQYF
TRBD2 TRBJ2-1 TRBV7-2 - TGTGCCAGCAGCGGGCGGGGGGGCCGCCCCGTTCCCAATGAGCAGTTCTTC CASSGRGGRPVPNEQFF
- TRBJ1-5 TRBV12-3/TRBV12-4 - TGTGCCAGCCTCAGGACAGCTAATCAGCCCCAGCATTTT CASLRTANQPQHF
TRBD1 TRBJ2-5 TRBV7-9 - TGTGCCAGCAGCAAGACAGGGGTATGGGAGACCCAGTACTTC CASSKTGVWETQYF
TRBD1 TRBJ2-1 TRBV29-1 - TGCAGCGTTGAGGGGGACAGGGGAAGACCAGAGCAGTTCTTC CSVEGDRGRPEQFF
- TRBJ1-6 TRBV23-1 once TGCGCCAGCAGTCAATCGGTCAGCTCCTATAATTCACCCCTCCACTTT CASSQSVSSYNSPLHF
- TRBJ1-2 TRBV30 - TGTGCCTGGATACCCAGCCAGAGGCCCCATGATGGCTACACCTTC CAWIPSQRPHDGYTF
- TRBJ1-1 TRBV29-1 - TGCAGCGGGGGGACATATTTCTTT CSGGTYFF
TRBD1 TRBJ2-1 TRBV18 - TGTGCCAGCTCGCCACCGGGACAGGGGCGATTATACAATGAGCAGTTCTTC CASSPPGQGRLYNEQFF
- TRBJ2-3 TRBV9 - TGTGCCAGCAGCGTATTCCGGGGAGATTGGGTCGCAGATACGCAGTATTTT CASSVFRGDWVADTQYF
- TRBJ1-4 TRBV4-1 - TGCGCCAGCAGCCTTTTAGCCGCAACTAATGAAAAACTGTTTTTT CASSLLAATNEKLFF
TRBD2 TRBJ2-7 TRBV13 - TGTGCCAGCAGCTTCACTCCGACTAGCGGGGTCTCCTACGAGCAGTACTTC CASSFTPTSGVSYEQYF
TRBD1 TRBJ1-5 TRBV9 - TGTGCCAGCAGTGGGACAGGGAGTTACCAGCCCCAGCATTTT CASSGTGSYQPQHF
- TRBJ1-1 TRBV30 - TGTGCCTGGAGTGTACACGAGAACACTGAAGCTTTCTTT CAWSVHENTEAFF
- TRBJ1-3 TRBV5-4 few TGTGCCAGCAGCTTGGCCGCAGACTCTGGAAACACCATATATTTT CASSLAADSGNTIYF
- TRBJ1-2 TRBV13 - TGTGCCAGCAACCGAGATGTGACTCACTATGGCTACACCTTC CASNRDVTHYGYTF
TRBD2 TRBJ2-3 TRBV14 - TGTGCCAGCAGCCCCCAAGCGGGAATGGCAGATACGCAGTATTTT CASSPQAGMADTQYF
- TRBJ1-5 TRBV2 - TGTGCCACCCAAGCGGGGGGGGCGGATCAGCCCCAGCATTTT CATQAGGADQPQHF
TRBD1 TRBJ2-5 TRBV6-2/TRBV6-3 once TGTGCCAGCAGTTATTACTTCGGACAGGGGGAGGAGACCCAGTACTTC CASSYYFGQGEETQYF
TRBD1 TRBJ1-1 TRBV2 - TGTGCCATTATGGGACAGGGGGTCGGAAGCACTGAAGCTTTCTTT CAIMGQGVGSTEAFF
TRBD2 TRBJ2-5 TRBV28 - TGTGCCAGCAGTTTGGACCAAAGGACTAGCACGAAGGAGACCCAGTACTTC CASSLDQRTSTKETQYF
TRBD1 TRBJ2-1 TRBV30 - TGTGCCTGGGGCCACAGGGGCGAGCAGTTCTTC CAWGHRGEQFF
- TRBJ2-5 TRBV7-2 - TGTGCCAGCAGCTTATTCGGAGAGACCCAGTACTTC CASSLFGETQYF
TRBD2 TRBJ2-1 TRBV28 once TGTGCCAGCAGTTTAGAATCTAGCGGGGAAGGGGAGCAGTTCTTC CASSLESSGEGEQFF
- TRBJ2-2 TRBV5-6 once TGTGCCAGCAGCTTGGCCACAGCCGTACCAGGGGAGCTGTTTTTT CASSLATAVPGELFF